The clone carrying this TCR beta chain has a handful of counts. What it binds is unknown. At one end the junction does not follow the germline gene, possibly because of a read error. This sample was included in a study of T cells in Graves' hyperthyroidism and ophthalmopathy. Germline V lookup: CDR1 MNHEY, CDR2 SVGAGI. This CDR3 contains 11 residues. Whole-study findings and limits: Ophthalmopathy was identified by the model a median around 6.3 months ahead of onset. Most expanded thyroid clonotypes above 0.001 also appeared in blood. From stable hyperthyroidism, ophthalmopathy was separated by a 13 V-J model.

RNA transcripts were the template for amplifying TCR beta CDR3 regions. A first-round RT-PCR of the TCR CDR3 used the HTBI primer set. TCRdb reprocessed the multiplex PCR reads via MiXCR and lists one record per CDR3 protein. The data contain 500,000 to 600,000 distinct CDR3 sequences, roughly 50% of them singletons. Sequenced: peripheral blood or thyroid tissue (not recorded which). This TCR was sampled from a woman aged 18-35 years with Graves' hyperthyroidism. The V call is TRBV6-5, the J call TRBJ1-1, with a weak D call TRBD1 (5 bases). CDR3 DNA: TGTGCCAGCAGTTCCAGGGCTGGGGCTTCCTTT. Amino acid sequence: CASSSRAGASF.